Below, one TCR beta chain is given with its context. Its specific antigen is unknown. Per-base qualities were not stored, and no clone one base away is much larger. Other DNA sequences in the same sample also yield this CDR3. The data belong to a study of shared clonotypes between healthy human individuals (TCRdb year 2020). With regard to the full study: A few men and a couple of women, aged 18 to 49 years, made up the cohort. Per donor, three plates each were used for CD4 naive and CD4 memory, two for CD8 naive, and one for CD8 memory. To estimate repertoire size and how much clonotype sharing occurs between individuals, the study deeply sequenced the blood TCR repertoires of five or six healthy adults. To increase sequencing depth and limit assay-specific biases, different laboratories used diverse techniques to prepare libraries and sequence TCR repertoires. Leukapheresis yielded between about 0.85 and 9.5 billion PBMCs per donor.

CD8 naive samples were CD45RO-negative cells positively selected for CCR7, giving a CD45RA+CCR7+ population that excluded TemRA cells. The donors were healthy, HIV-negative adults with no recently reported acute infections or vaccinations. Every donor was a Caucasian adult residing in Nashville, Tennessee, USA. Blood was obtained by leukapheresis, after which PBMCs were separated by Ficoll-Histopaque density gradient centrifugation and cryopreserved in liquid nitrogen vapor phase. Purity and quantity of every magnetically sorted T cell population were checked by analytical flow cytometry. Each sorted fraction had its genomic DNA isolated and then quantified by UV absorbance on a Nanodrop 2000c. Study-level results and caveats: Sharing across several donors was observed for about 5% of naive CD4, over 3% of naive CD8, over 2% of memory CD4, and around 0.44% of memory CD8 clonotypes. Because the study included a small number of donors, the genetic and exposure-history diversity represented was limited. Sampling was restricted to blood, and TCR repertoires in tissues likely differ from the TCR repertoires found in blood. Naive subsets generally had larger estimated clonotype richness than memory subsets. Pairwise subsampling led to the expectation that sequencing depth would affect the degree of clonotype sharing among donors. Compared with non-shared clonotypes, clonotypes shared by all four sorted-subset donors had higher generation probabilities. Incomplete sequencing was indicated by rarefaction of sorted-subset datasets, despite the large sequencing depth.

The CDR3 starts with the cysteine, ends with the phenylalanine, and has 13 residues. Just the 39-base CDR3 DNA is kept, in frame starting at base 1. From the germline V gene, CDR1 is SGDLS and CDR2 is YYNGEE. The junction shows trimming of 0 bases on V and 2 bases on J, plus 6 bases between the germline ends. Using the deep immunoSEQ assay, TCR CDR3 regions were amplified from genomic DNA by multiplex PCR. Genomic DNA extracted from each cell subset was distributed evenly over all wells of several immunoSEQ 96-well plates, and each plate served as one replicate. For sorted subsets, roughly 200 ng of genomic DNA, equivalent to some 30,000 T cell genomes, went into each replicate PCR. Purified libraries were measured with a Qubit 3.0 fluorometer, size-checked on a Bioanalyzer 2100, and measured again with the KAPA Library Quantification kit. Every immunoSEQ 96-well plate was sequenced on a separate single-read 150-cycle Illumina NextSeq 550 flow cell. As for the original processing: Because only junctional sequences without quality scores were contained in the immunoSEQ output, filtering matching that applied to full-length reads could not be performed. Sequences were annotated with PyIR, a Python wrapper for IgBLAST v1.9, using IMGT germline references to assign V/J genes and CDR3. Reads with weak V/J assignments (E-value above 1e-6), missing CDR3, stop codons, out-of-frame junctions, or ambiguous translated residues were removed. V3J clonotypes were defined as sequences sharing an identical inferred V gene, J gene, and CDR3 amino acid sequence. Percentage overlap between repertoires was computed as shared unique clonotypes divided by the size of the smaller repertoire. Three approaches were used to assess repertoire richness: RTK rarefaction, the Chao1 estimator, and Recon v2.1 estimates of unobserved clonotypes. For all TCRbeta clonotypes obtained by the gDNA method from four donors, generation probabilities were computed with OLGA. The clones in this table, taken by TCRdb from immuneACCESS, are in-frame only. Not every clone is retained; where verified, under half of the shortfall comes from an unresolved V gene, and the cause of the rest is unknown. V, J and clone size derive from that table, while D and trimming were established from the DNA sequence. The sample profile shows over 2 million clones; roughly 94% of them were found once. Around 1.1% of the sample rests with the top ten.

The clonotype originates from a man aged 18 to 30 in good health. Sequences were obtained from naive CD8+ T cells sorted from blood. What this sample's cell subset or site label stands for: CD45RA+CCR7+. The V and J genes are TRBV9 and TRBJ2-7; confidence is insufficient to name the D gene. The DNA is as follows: TGTGCCAGCAGCGTAGGTTTAGCCTACGAGCAGTACTTC. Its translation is CASSVGLAYEQYF. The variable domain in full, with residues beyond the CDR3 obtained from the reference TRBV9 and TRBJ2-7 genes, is DSGVTQTPKHLITATGQRVTLRCSPRSGDLSVYWYQQSLDQGLQFLIQYYNGEERAKGNILERFSAQQFPDLHSELNLSSLELGDSALYFCASSVGLAYEQYFGPGTRLTVT.